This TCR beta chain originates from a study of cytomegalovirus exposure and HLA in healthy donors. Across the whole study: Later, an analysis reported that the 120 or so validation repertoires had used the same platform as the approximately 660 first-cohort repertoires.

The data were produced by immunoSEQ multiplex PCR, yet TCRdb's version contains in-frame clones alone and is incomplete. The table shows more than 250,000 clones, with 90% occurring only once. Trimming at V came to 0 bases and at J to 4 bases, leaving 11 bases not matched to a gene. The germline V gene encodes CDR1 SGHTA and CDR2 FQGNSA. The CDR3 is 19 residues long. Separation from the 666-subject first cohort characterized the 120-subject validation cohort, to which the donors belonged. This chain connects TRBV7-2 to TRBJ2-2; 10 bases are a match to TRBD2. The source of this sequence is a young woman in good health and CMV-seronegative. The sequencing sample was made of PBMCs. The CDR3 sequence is CASSLALPLAGDFTGELFF. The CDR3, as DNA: TGTGCCAGCAGCTTAGCCCTCCCTCTAGCGGGAGACTTCACCGGGGAGCTGTTTTTT.